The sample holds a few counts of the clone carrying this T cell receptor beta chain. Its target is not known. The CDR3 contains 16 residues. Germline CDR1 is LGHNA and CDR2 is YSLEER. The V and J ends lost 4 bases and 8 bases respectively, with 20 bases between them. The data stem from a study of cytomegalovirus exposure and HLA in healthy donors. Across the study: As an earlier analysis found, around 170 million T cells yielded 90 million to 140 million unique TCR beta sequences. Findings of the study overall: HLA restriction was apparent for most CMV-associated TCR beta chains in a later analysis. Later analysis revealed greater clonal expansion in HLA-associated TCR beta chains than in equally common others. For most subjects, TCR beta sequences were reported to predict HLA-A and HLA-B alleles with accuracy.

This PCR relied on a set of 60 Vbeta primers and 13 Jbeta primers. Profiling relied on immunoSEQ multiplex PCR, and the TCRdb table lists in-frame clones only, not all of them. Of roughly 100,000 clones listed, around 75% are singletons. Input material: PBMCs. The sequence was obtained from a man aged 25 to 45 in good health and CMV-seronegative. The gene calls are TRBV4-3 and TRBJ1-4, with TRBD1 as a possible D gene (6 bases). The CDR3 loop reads CASSPDGGRIREKLFF. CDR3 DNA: TGCGCCAGCAGCCCTGACGGGGGGCGCATTCGGGAAAAACTGTTTTTT.